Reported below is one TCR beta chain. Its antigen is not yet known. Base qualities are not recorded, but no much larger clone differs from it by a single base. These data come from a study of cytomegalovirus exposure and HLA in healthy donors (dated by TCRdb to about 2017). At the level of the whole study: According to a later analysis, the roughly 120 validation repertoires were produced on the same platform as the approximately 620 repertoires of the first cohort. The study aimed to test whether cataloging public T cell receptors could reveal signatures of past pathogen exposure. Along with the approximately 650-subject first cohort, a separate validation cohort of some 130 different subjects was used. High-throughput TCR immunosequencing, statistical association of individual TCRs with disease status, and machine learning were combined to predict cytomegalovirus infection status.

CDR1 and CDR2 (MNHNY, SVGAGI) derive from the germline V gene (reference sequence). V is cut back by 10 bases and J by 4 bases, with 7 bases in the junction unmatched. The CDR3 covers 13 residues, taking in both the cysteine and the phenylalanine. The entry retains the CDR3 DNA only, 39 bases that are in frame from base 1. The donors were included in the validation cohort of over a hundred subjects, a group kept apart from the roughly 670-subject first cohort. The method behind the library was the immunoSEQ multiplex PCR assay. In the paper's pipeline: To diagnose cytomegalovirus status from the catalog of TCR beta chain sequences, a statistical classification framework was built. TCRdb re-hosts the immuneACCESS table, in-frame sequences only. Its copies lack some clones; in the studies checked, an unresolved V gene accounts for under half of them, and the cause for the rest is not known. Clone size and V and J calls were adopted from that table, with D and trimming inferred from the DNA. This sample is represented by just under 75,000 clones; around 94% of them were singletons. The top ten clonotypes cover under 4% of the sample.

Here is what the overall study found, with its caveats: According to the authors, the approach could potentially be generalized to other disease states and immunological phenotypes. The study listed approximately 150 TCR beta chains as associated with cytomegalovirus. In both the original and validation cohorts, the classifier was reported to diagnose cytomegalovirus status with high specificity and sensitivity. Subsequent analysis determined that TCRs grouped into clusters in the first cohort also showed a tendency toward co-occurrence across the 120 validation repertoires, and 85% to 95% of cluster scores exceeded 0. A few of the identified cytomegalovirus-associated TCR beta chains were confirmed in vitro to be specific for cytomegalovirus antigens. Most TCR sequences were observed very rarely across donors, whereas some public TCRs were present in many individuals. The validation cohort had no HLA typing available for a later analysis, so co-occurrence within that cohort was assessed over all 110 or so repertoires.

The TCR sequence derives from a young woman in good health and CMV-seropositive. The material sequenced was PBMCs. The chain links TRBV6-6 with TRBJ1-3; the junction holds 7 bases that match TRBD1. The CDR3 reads CATRQGSGNTIYF. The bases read TGTGCCACCCGACAGGGATCGGGAAACACCATATATTTT.